The 5 T cell receptor beta chains reported below all come from one sample, sequenced in a study of cytomegalovirus exposure and HLA in healthy donors. The PCR contained 60 Vbeta and 13 Jbeta primers. Measured with immunoSEQ multiplex PCR; TCRdb has only the in-frame clones, and not every one. The data hold 130,000 or so clones, with 82% observed a single time. Sequenced input: PBMCs. Receptors were obtained from a man between 18 and 35 years old in good health and CMV-seropositive.

A single count supports this clone. V usage is TRBV15 and J usage is TRBJ1-5, with D perhaps matching TRBD1 (6 bases). The CDR3 covers 16 residues. In germline, CDR1 is LNHNV, CDR2 YYDKDF (reference sequence). The ends were cut back, 0 bases at V and 1 base at J, with 10 bases in the middle. The CDR3 nucleotides read TGTGCCACCAGCAGAGATCTCACAGGGAGCAATCAGCCCCAGCATTTT. It translates to CATSRDLTGSNQPQHF.

This clone was counted a single time. J is TRBJ1-1 and V is TRBV27; D may be TRBD1 (6 bases). This CDR3 region has 14 residues. Germline loops: CDR1 MNHEY, CDR2 SMNVEV (reference sequence). Trimming took off 6 bases at V and 3 bases at J, with 14 bases between the two ends. Written as DNA, the CDR3 is TGTGCCAGCAGCGCGGGGGCGCGGGACACTGAAGCTTTCTTT. Its protein is CASSAGARDTEAFF.

The chain uses TRBV5-1 and TRBJ2-6; D is unclear. V lost 0 bases to trimming and J lost 4 bases, with 11 bases between them. The germline V gene encodes CDR1 SGHRS and CDR2 YFSETQ. The CDR3 has 16 residues. CDR3: CASSLANQRGANVLTF. The CDR3 DNA follows: TGCGCCAGCAGCTTGGCCAACCAGAGGGGGGCCAACGTCCTGACTTTC.

V gene TRBV27 combines with J gene TRBJ1-1; 12 bases are shared with TRBD1. The length of the CDR3 is 16 residues. The germline gives CDR1 MNHEY, CDR2 SMNVEV (reference sequence). Trimming at V came to 7 bases and at J to 4 bases, leaving 10 bases not matched to a gene. DNA of the CDR3: TGTGCCAGCAATTTCGGGACAGGGGGCTTCGGCACTGAAGCTTTCTTT. Its translation: CASNFGTGGFGTEAFF.

V is TRBV28 and J is TRBJ1-5; D possibly corresponds to TRBD1 (5 bases). The CDR3 is 13 amino acids. Trimming stripped 5 bases from V and 9 bases from J, with 14 bases between. CDR1 MDHEN and CDR2 SYDVKM come from the germline V gene. Here the CDR3 DNA reads TGTGCCAGCAGTCGGACACACACAAGGCCCCAGCATTTT. It encodes CASSRTHTRPQHF.